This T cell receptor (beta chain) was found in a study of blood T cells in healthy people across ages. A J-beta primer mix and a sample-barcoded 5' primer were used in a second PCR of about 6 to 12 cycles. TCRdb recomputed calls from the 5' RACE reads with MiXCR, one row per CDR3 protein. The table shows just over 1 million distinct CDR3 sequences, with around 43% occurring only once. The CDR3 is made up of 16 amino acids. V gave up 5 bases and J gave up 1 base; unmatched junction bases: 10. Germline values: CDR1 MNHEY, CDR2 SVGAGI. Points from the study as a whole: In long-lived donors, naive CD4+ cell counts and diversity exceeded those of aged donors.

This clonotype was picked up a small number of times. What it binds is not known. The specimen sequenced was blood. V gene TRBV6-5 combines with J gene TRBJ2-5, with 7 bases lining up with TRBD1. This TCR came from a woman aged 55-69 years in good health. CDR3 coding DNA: TGTGCCAGCAGTCCTGGACAGGCACTTCGCCAAGAGACCCAGTACTTC. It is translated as CASSPGQALRQETQYF.